This T cell receptor beta chain emerged from a study of CD8+ T cells in alopecia areata. General observations from the study: Shared TCR sequences were less clear between patients than in mice, possibly partly from HLA diversity. Lesional scalp displayed greater clonality than normal scalp, most notably in alopecia totalis/universalis.

The authors sorted CD4+ cells into CD25+CD127- cells for 4 or 5 patients. As to this clone: The antigen is unknown.

Sequencing used cDNA as its template, made by extracting RNA and reverse transcribing it. Here immunoSEQ multiplex PCR was the method, and the copy in TCRdb shows in-frame clones only, minus some. The sample yields 37,000 or so clones, roughly half seen once. Per germline, CDR1 SGHTA and CDR2 FQGNSA. This CDR3 has 15 residues. V gave up 1 base and J gave up 6 bases, with 13 bases separating them. The sequencing input was CD4+ Tregs sorted from blood. The chain employs TRBV7-2 and TRBJ2-1; D unresolved. This receptor was identified in a human donor with alopecia areata. CDR3 region: CASSLVGLERNEQFF. The CDR3 DNA reads TGTGCCAGCAGCTTAGTAGGGCTAGAGCGCAATGAGCAGTTCTTC. Full variable domain (remainder filled in from reference TRBV7-2 and TRBJ2-1): GAGVSQSPSNKVTEKGKDVELRCDPISGHTALYWYRQSLGQGLEFLIYFQGNSAPDKSGLPSDRFSAERTGGSVSTLTIQRTQQEDSAVYLCASSLVGLERNEQFFGPGTRLTVL.